Following are 18 T cell receptor beta chains from one sample sequenced in a study of monozygotic twins with inflammatory bowel disease. TCRdb reworked the 5' RACE reads into one entry per CDR3 protein, no DNA. The specimen's table records fewer than 550,000 distinct CDR3 sequences. Sequencing was done on a sample of blood. These TCRs come from a human donor with ulcerative colitis or Crohn's disease, or a healthy co-twin of an affected twin (not recorded which).

The genes are TRBV12-3 or TRBV12-4 and TRBJ2-1; TCRdb indicates TRBD2, and absent DNA this call remains unverified. This CDR3 has 15 amino acids. This CDR3 is CASSFSWGRDPEQFF.

The chain has TRBV7-3 and TRBJ2-7; TCRdb names TRBD1, which stays unverified in the absence of DNA. The length of the CDR3 is 15 residues. The germline CDR1 and CDR2 sequences are SGHTA and FQGTGA. This chain's CDR3 is CASSLGAASWYEQYF. The variable domain in full, with the rest retrieved from reference TRBV7-3 and TRBJ2-7, is GAGVSQTPSNKVTEKGKYVELRCDPISGHTALYWYRQSLGQGPEFLIYFQGTGAADDSGLPNDRFFAVRPEGSVSTLKIQRTERGDSAVYLCASSLGAASWYEQYFGPGTRLTVT.

The rearrangement uses TRBV5-1 and TRBJ2-1. Germline V lookup: CDR1 SGHRS, CDR2 YFSETQ. The CDR3 consists of 13 residues. The CDR3 loop is CASSIVTNNEQFF.

The chain couples TRBV6-5 to TRBJ1-5; TCRdb's D call, TRBD1, is unchecked because there is no DNA. Germline V CDR1 and CDR2: MNHEY, SVGAGI. The CDR3 contains 15 residues. The CDR3 loop reads CASSYSGTGNQPQHF.

CDR3 in amino acids: CASSYRTLGTDTQYF. The chain is built from TRBV5-6 and TRBJ2-3; TCRdb returns TRBD1, unconfirmable since there is no DNA. The CDR3 covers 15 residues. The germline gives CDR1 SGHDT, CDR2 YYEEEE.

This chain links TRBV5-1 with TRBJ2-1; TCRdb calls TRBD2, which cannot be checked without DNA. The CDR3 covers 14 residues. Per germline, CDR1 SGHRS and CDR2 YFSETQ. CDR3 region: CASSLLAGGDEQFF. The full variable domain, its missing parts supplied by reference TRBV5-1 and TRBJ2-1, is KAGVTQTPRYLIKTRGQQVTLSCSPISGHRSVSWYQQTPGQGLQFLFEYFSETQRNKGNFPGRFSGRQFSNSRSEMNVSTLELGDSALYLCASSLLAGGDEQFFGPGTRLTVL.

This chain's CDR3 is CASSRRGEGSYEQYF. This chain joins TRBV19 and TRBJ2-7; TCRdb proposes TRBD1, but this gene call is untestable without DNA. The CDR3 length is 15 residues. CDR1 and CDR2 from the germline V gene are LNHDA and SQIVND (reference sequence).

The genes are TRBV29-1 and TRBJ2-7; the D call of TRBD2 rests on TCRdb alone, since no DNA is present to check it. The CDR3 has 15 residues. In germline, CDR1 is SQVTM, CDR2 ANQGSEA. CDR3 sequence reads: CSVGGLAGGVYEQYF.

The chain joins TRBV7-3 to TRBJ2-7; TCRdb returns TRBD1, unconfirmable since there is no DNA. In germline, CDR1 is SGHTA, CDR2 FQGTGA. This CDR3 has 13 residues. CDR3 loop: CASSEQGFGEQYF.

J is TRBJ2-2 and V is TRBV24-1; TCRdb picks TRBD1, but there is no DNA to check that call. The CDR3 totals 16 residues. Germline values: CDR1 KGHDR, CDR2 SFDVKD. The CDR3 here is CATSDPGQVNTGELFF.

The CDR3 loop reads CASSVDRLGELFF. The chain combines TRBV7-2 with TRBJ2-2; TCRdb's D call of TRBD1 is untestable without DNA. The CDR3 is made up of 13 amino acids. Germline lookup yields CDR1 SGHTA and CDR2 FQGNSA.

This chain joins TRBV11-2 and TRBJ2-7; with no DNA, the TCRdb D assignment of TRBD2 cannot be verified. CDR1 SGHAT and CDR2 FQNNGV come from the germline V gene. There are 13 residues in the CDR3. The CDR3 reads CASSTSGELEQYF.

V and J are TRBV20-1 and TRBJ1-4; the D call of TRBD1 rests on TCRdb alone, since no DNA is present to check it. This CDR3 has 14 amino acids. Germline V lookup: CDR1 DFQATT, CDR2 SNEGSKA (reference sequence). The CDR3 region is CSASSGVPNEKLFF.

The chain employs TRBV6-1 and TRBJ2-7. CDR3 length: 12 amino acids. Germline V gene sequence: CDR1 MNHNS, CDR2 SASEGT. This chain's CDR3 is CASSQTSYEQYF.

V usage is TRBV6-2 or TRBV6-3 and J usage is TRBJ2-2; TCRdb selects TRBD1, and the lack of DNA leaves this call unchecked. CDR1 and CDR2 (germline): MNHEY, SVGEGT. CDR3 size: 16 residues. The CDR3 loop is CASSSAGRGNTGELFF.

This sequence joins TRBV7-2 and TRBJ1-4. There are 16 residues in the CDR3. The germline V gene has CDR1 SGHTA and CDR2 FQGNSA. CDR3: CASSFPIKGGSEKLFF.

The chain links TRBV28 to TRBJ2-7; TCRdb lists TRBD1, though no DNA is available to test this call. The germline V gene encodes CDR1 MDHEN and CDR2 SYDVKM. CDR3 length: 15 amino acids. The CDR3 loop is CASSPTGTGVVEQYF.

The genes are TRBV20-1 and TRBJ2-1; checking the TCRdb D call of TRBD2 is not possible without DNA. The germline gives CDR1 DFQATT, CDR2 SNEGSKA (reference sequence). This CDR3 has 14 residues. The CDR3 loop reads CSANSGGAFGEQFF.